This T cell receptor beta chain originates from a study of OX40 agonist ivuxolimab in advanced cancers. With respect to this clone: The antigen remains unidentified.

Study-wide points: CD8+ T cells (on average) carried more expanded clones than CD4+ T cells.

Patients who had autoimmune disease history or got systemic immunosuppression were left out. The method was immunoSEQ multiplex PCR; TCRdb's version includes in-frame clones alone and lacks a portion of them. The sample shows 15,000 to 20,000 clones, around three quarters of them seen only once. This CDR3 contains 14 residues. Germline loops: CDR1 MNHNY, CDR2 SVGAGI (reference sequence). V shed 6 bases and J shed 2 bases, with 13 bases lying between them. The sequence was collected from an adult with an advanced solid tumor such as melanoma, head and neck, liver or kidney cancer. This chain links TRBV6-6 with TRBJ1-2, with no clear D. Specimen: CD4+ or CD8+ T cells sorted from blood, collected in a trial of the OX40 agonist ivuxolimab. The CDR3 bases are TGTGCCAGCAGCCTCTTCGTGGGCAACTATGGCTACACCTTC. This encodes CASSLFVGNYGYTF.